The TCR beta chain described here comes from a study of blood T cells in healthy people across ages. Study outcomes and limitations: Age brought a roughly linear fall in TCR beta diversity measured per million T cells.

This clonotype was detected only a few times. Its specificity is not known. This CDR3 has 15 residues. Trimming removed 6 bases from V and 9 bases from J; junction bases left unmatched: 11. The germline V gene has CDR1 SGHAT and CDR2 FQNNGV. A second 7 to 11 cycle PCR used barcoded and J-beta primers. Each cDNA molecule, via a template-switch adaptor with 12 random nucleotides, was tagged. Individual samples furnished no less than 3 million CDR3-containing paired-end reads apiece. TCRdb recomputed calls from the 5' RACE reads with MiXCR, one row per CDR3 protein. The sample consists of under 1,000,000 distinct CDR3 sequences, about 45% of them appearing once.

The TCR originated in an elderly man in good health. The V and J genes are TRBV11-2 and TRBJ2-1, with TRBD1 identical over 10 bases. Sequences were obtained from blood. The chain's CDR3 is CASRAGTGVFGEQFF. The CDR3 region has the DNA TGTGCCAGCAGAGCCGGGACAGGGGTTTTCGGTGAGCAGTTCTTC.